These 22 T cell receptor beta chains were sequenced from one sample in a study of shared clonotypes between healthy human individuals. The method was immunoSEQ multiplex PCR; TCRdb's version includes in-frame clones alone and lacks a portion of them. The sample carries nearly 2 million clones, about 95% recorded once. As defined, naive CD8 cells were CD45RO-negative and positively selected for CCR7, with terminally differentiated effector memory CD45RA+ cells excluded. Sequenced sample: naive CD8+ T cells sorted from blood. The source is a man between 18 and 29 years old in good health.

The chain is built from TRBV6-1 and TRBJ2-1; perhaps TRBD1 as D (6 bases). This CDR3 region has 15 residues. Germline loops: CDR1 MNHNS, CDR2 SASEGT. The ends were cut back, 1 base at V and 4 bases at J, with 11 bases in the middle. The CDR3 loop reads CASSEDQGSYNEQFF. CDR3 DNA sequence: TGTGCCAGCAGTGAAGATCAGGGGTCTTACAATGAGCAGTTCTTC.

The chain recombines TRBV7-9 with TRBJ2-1; weak D call: TRBD2 (6 bases). V lost 1 base and J 2 bases, leaving 9 bases between the germline ends. CDR3 length: 15 residues. CDR1 and CDR2 (germline): SEHNR, FQNEAQ (reference sequence). CDR3 DNA: TGTGCCAGCAGCTTAGGCGGGGAAGCCTACAATGAGCAGTTCTTC. Translation: CASSLGGEAYNEQFF.

V is TRBV5-1 and J is TRBJ2-5, with 14 bases fitting TRBD2. The CDR3 is 18 amino acids. Looked up from germline, CDR1 is SGHRS and CDR2 is YFSETQ. V lost 1 base, J lost 4 bases, and 9 bases stayed unmatched. CDR3 sequence (DNA): TGCGCCAGCAGCTTGTCTCCGGGACTAGCGGGAGTCGGAGAGACCCAGTACTTC. Protein sequence: CASSLSPGLAGVGETQYF.

For this clone: Additional DNA sequences in this sample encode the identical CDR3. This rearrangement joins TRBV11-2 to TRBJ2-7; D uncertain. V lost 4 bases and J 3 bases, leaving 7 bases between the germline ends. The CDR3 spans 12 residues. Germline V gene sequence: CDR1 SGHAT, CDR2 FQNNGV. The DNA of the CDR3 is TGTGCCAGCAGCTCGACACTCTACGAGCAGTACTTC. Its protein product is CASSSTLYEQYF.

This chain connects TRBV10-1 to TRBJ2-6; 7 bases align to TRBD1. Germline values: CDR1 WNHNN, CDR2 SYGVQD (reference sequence). This CDR3 is 19 amino acids long. The V gene end was trimmed by 3 bases and the J gene end by 0 bases; junction bases not matched to a gene: 11. The CDR3 bases are TGCGCCAGCAGTGACCCGACAGGGAATCGTTGCTCTGGGGCCAACGTCCTGACTTTC. It translates to CASSDPTGNRCSGANVLTF.

The chain is built from TRBV15 and TRBJ2-7; either TRBD1 or TRBD2 may supply D (5 bases each). Trimming removed 1 base at V and 5 bases at J, with 12 bases between. Germline V gives CDR1 LNHNV, CDR2 YYDKDF (reference sequence). The CDR3 covers 14 residues. The CDR3 sequence is CATSRVGTGDEQYF. The DNA for the CDR3 is TGTGCCACCAGCAGAGTTGGGACCGGGGACGAGCAGTACTTC.

J is TRBJ2-7 and V is TRBV2; D gene unclear. This CDR3 spans 15 amino acids. The V and J ends lost 2 bases and 0 bases respectively, with 11 bases between them. Germline V gene data show CDR1 as SNHLY and CDR2 as FYNNEI. CDR3 loop: CASSEWVESSYEQYF. The CDR3 DNA reads TGTGCCAGCAGTGAATGGGTCGAGAGCTCCTACGAGCAGTACTTC.

Of note for this clone: This CDR3 is also generated by other DNA sequences in the sample. The J gene is TRBJ1-5, the V gene TRBV6-5, with D possibly being TRBD1 (6 bases). Between the trimmed V and J ends, which lost 0 bases and 5 bases, there was a span of 8 bases. The CDR3 runs to 14 residues. Germline assignment: CDR1 MNHEY and CDR2 SVGAGI. CDR3 nucleotides: TGTGCCAGCAGTTACTCAGAGGGGGATCAGCCCCAGCATTTT. This sequence encodes CASSYSEGDQPQHF.

The table lists this clone with a count of one. The V and J genes are TRBV4-3 and TRBJ2-5; TRBD2 is a possible D gene (5 bases). The V end was cut by 4 bases, the J end by 0 bases, with 12 bases between. The germline V gene encodes CDR1 LGHNA and CDR2 YSLEER. The CDR3 contains 15 residues. Written as DNA, the CDR3 is TGCGCCAGCAGCCCCCGGACGGGAAACCAAGAGACCCAGTACTTC. Translation gives CASSPRTGNQETQYF.

The V and J genes are TRBV4-1 and TRBJ2-4; 7 bases map to TRBD1. The germline CDR1 and CDR2 sequences are MGHRA and YSYEKL. The V segment lost 0 bases and the J segment 2 bases; nucleotides outside the gene matches: 7. The CDR3 runs to 17 residues. CDR3 coding DNA: TGCGCCAGCAGCCAAGAACCCCAGGGGGAATCCAAAAACATTCAGTACTTC. Protein product: CASSQEPQGESKNIQYF.

The rearrangement links TRBV30 to TRBJ2-4; D remains unclear. This CDR3 spans 13 amino acids. V was clipped by 0 bases and J by 2 bases, with 5 bases between them. Germline assignment: CDR1 GTSNPN and CDR2 SVGIG (reference sequence). The CDR3: CAWSVGPKNIQYF. The CDR3 coding sequence is TGTGCCTGGAGTGTCGGCCCCAAAAACATTCAGTACTTC.

The chain employs TRBV5-6 and TRBJ1-2; the match to TRBD1 covers 11 bases. Unmatched junction bases numbered 9, after V lost 1 base and J lost 4 bases. CDR1 and CDR2 (germline): SGHDT, YYEEEE. The CDR3 has 17 residues. The CDR3 spells CASSLSDRGLLGYGYTF. DNA of the CDR3: TGTGCCAGCAGCTTGTCGGACAGGGGGCTGCTCGGCTATGGCTACACCTTC. Full variable domain (missing parts from reference TRBV5-6 and TRBJ1-2): DAGVTQSPTHLIKTRGQQVTLRCSPKSGHDTVSWYQQALGQGPQFIFQYYEEEERQRGNFPDRFSGHQFPNYSSELNVNALLLGDSALYLCASSLSDRGLLGYGYTFGSGTRLTVV.

The V and J genes are TRBV7-8 and TRBJ1-2; D remains ambiguous. This CDR3 region has 18 residues. The germline V and J ends were trimmed by 5 bases and 4 bases, with 26 bases remaining between them. CDR1 SGHVS and CDR2 FQNEAQ come from the germline V gene. The CDR3 protein is CASSPIATADLSLYGYTF. CDR3 nucleotide sequence: TGTGCCAGCAGCCCCATCGCGACTGCGGACCTATCTCTCTATGGCTACACCTTC.

Concerning this clone: The junction and the germline gene differ at one end; a read error may be behind it. This chain uses TRBV4-3 with TRBJ2-2; TRBD2 agrees at 13 bases. CDR3 length equals 14 residues. Germline V CDR1 and CDR2: LGHNA, YSLEER. The CDR3 coding sequence is TGCGCCACCGGGACTAGCGGGAACTCCGGGGAGCTGTTTTTT. Translating gives CATGTSGNSGELFF.

The gene calls are TRBV13 and TRBJ2-7, with TRBD2 as a possible D gene (6 bases). The germline V gene encodes CDR1 PRHDT and CDR2 FYEKMQ (reference sequence). The CDR3 spans 12 residues. Trimming left V 1 base short and J 7 bases short, with 8 bases between. CDR3: CASSLVGGEQYF. Here the CDR3 DNA reads TGTGCCAGCAGCTTAGTCGGGGGAGAGCAGTACTTC.

This clone was observed a handful of times. Additional DNA sequences in this sample encode the identical CDR3. CDR3 loop: CAWSVGVNTEAFF. The CDR3 bases are TGTGCCTGGAGCGTGGGAGTGAACACTGAAGCTTTCTTT. The chain couples TRBV30 to TRBJ1-1; D remains ambiguous. The CDR3 totals 13 residues. The germline V gene encodes CDR1 GTSNPN and CDR2 SVGIG (reference sequence). V was pared by 3 bases and J by 0 bases, with 8 bases between.

The V and J genes are TRBV27 and TRBJ2-5; 7 nucleotides align to TRBD1. The J segment lost 5 bases and the V segment lost 6 bases, leaving 9 bases of the junction unmatched. Germline V gene sequence: CDR1 MNHEY, CDR2 SMNVEV (reference sequence). CDR3 length: 14 residues. The CDR3 here is CASRETGLVETQYF. CDR3 bases: TGTGCCAGCAGGGAGACAGGGTTAGTGGAGACCCAGTACTTC.

CDR3 DNA: TGTGCCAGCAGCTTAGATATACGGGGGGCCTTCCAGGGGGAGCAGTTCTTC. As protein: CASSLDIRGAFQGEQFF. The V gene is TRBV7-8, the J gene TRBJ2-1; perhaps TRBD2 as D (7 bases). Germline loops: CDR1 SGHVS, CDR2 FQNEAQ. Trimming cost V 1 base and J 10 bases, with 23 bases left between them. The CDR3 covers 17 residues.

The chain recombines TRBV19 with TRBJ1-1; 8 bases fit TRBD1. The CDR3 runs to 16 residues. After removal of 6 bases from V and 3 bases from J, the junction contained 12 bases not matched to a gene. Germline loops: CDR1 LNHDA, CDR2 SQIVND (reference sequence). The CDR3 loop reads CASRTVTTGGYTEAFF. The CDR3, as DNA: TGTGCCAGTAGGACAGTCACCACAGGGGGTTACACTGAAGCTTTCTTT.

The V gene is TRBV7-9, the J gene TRBJ1-5; TRBD1 aligns across 7 bases. The trim removed 5 bases at V and 1 base at J, leaving 14 bases unmatched. CDR3 length equals 18 residues. Germline-derived CDR1 and CDR2 are SEHNR and FQNEAQ (reference sequence). In DNA form, the CDR3 reads TGTGCCAGCAGCGGAAGGCCGGAGGTAGGGGGCAGCAATCAGCCCCAGCATTTT. This encodes CASSGRPEVGGSNQPQHF. Using reference TRBV7-9 and TRBJ1-5 for the parts outside the CDR3, the full variable domain is DTGVSQNPRHKITKRGQNVTFRCDPISEHNRLYWYRQTLGQGPEFLTYFQNEAQLEKSRLLSDRFSAERPKGSFSTLEIQRTEQGDSAMYLCASSGRPEVGGSNQPQHFGDGTRLSIL.

CDR3 bases: TGTGCCAGCAGCTTGGATCGGGAAAGCTACGAGCAGTACTTC. It is translated as CASSLDRESYEQYF. The chain links TRBV5-6 to TRBJ2-7, with TRBD2 as a possible D gene (5 bases). The germline gives CDR1 SGHDT, CDR2 YYEEEE. This CDR3 comprises 14 residues. V lost 0 bases and J lost 3, with 10 bases in between. Complete variable domain (other parts from reference TRBV5-6 and TRBJ2-7): DAGVTQSPTHLIKTRGQQVTLRCSPKSGHDTVSWYQQALGQGPQFIFQYYEEEERQRGNFPDRFSGHQFPNYSSELNVNALLLGDSALYLCASSLDRESYEQYFGPGTRLTVT.

This clone was seen just once. The same CDR3 arises from other DNA sequences in this sample as well. V gene TRBV27 combines with J gene TRBJ1-1, with D perhaps TRBD1 (6 bases). Trimming removed 5 bases at V and 0 bases at J, with 13 bases between. The germline V gene has CDR1 MNHEY and CDR2 SMNVEV (reference sequence). The CDR3 runs to 15 residues. CDR3 in DNA: TGTGCCAGCAGTCCCCAACAGGGACTGAACACTGAAGCTTTCTTT. Residues: CASSPQQGLNTEAFF.